The 3 T cell receptor beta chains listed next were all sequenced from one sample in a study of CD8+ T cells in alopecia areata. The authors extracted RNA and reverse transcribed it into cDNA as the sequencing template. The table came from immunoSEQ multiplex PCR; TCRdb's copy has only in-frame clones and leaves some out. The top ten hold approximately 19% of the sample, which has 160,000 or so clones, about 51% seen once. Sample: CD8+ T cells sorted from blood, taken at week 0. These receptor sequences come from a human donor with alopecia areata.

This clone has only a few counts. This chain links TRBV11-2 with TRBJ1-2; a possible D gene is TRBD1 (6 bases). There are 13 residues in the CDR3. Germline CDR1 and CDR2: SGHAT and FQNNGV. Between the trimmed V and J ends, which lost 4 bases and 6 bases, there was a span of 12 bases. The CDR3 spells CASSSNRAHGYTF. The CDR3 nucleotides are TGTGCCAGCAGCTCAAACAGGGCCCATGGCTACACCTTC.

Only a few counts were recorded for this clone. The chain employs TRBV6-5 and TRBJ2-7; 7 bases match TRBD1. Germline CDR1 reads MNHEY; CDR2 reads SVGAGI. The CDR3 runs 16 residues. With V trimmed by 2 bases and J by 0 bases, 7 bases remained unmatched. Here the CDR3 DNA reads TGTGCCAGCAGTTACGCCTGGGACAGCAGCTCCTACGAGCAGTACTTC. It codes for CASSYAWDSSSYEQYF.

The chain is built from TRBV14 and TRBJ2-1; D is ambiguous. V was shortened by 0 bases and J by 2 bases, with 5 bases between the two germline ends. This CDR3 contains 14 residues. CDR1 and CDR2 from the germline V gene are SGHDN and FVKESK. CDR3 protein: CASSQDPPYNEQFF. DNA for the CDR3: TGTGCCAGCAGCCAAGACCCTCCCTACAATGAGCAGTTCTTC.